This T cell receptor beta chain was retrieved from a study of cytomegalovirus exposure and HLA in healthy donors. About the study: The same platform used for the 666 first-cohort repertoires was also used for the 120 validation repertoires, as a later analysis reported. Overall study findings and caveats: Researchers reported that a few CMV-associated chains were confirmed in vitro as CMV antigen-specific.

The germline CDR1 and CDR2 sequences are MNHEY and SMNVEV (reference sequence). Trimming stripped 1 base from V and 7 bases from J, with 4 bases between. The CDR3 consists of 12 residues. Using immunoSEQ multiplex PCR, the repertoire was profiled, and TCRdb retains in-frame clones only, with some absent. The sample includes 92,000 or so clones, 95% to 98% seen only once; the top ten take over 0.7%. A note on this clone: Its specificity is not known.

Sequenced: PBMCs. The chain combines TRBV27 with TRBJ1-4, with no clear D. The TCR comes from a man between 18 and 29 years old in good health and CMV-seronegative. CDR3 coding DNA: TGTGCCAGCAGTTTATACGGTGAAAAACTGTTTTTT. Translation: CASSLYGEKLFF.